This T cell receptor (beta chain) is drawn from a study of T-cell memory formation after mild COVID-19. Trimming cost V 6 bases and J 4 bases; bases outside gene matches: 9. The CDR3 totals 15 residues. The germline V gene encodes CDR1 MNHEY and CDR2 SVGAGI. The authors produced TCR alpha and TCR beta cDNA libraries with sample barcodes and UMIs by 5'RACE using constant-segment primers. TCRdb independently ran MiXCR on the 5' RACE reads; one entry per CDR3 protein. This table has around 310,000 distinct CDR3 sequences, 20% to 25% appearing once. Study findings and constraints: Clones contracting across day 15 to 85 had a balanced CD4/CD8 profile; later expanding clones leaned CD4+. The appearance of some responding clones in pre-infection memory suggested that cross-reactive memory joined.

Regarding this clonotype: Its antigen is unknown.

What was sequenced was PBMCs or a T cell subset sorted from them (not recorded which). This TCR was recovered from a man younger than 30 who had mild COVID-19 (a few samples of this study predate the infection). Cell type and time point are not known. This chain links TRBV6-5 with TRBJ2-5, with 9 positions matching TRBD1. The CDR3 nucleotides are TGTGCCAGCAGCCAGAACAGGGGGCATGGAGAGACCCAGTACTTC. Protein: CASSQNRGHGETQYF.